These T cell receptor beta chains were read from a single sample in a study of blood T cell repertoires in COVID-19. The data were produced by immunoSEQ multiplex PCR, yet TCRdb's version contains in-frame clones alone and is incomplete. The data hold over 150,000 clones, with about 83% observed a single time. Input material: peripheral blood. These receptors came from a woman in her sixties or seventies who had recovered from COVID-19. CDR3s include the opening cysteine and the closing phenylalanine or tryptophan.

v_call | cdr3_aa
TRBV7-8 | CASSLRVEGHYGYTF
TRBV7-2 | CASSTRQRNTEAFF
TRBV29-1 | CSTYGASVNEQFF
TRBV23-1 | CASMKDRDPYGYTF
TRBV29-1 | CSVGGEANEKLFF
TRBV7-3 | CASSNPRGGRTDTQYF
TRBV7-9 | CASSLWGRASGAYEQYF
TRBV7-2 | CASSLLFEGELFF
TRBV19 | CASIGGPSYNEQFF
TRBV6-6 | CASTTHGGPPYEQYF
TRBV10-3 | CAISDPGKKEHEAFF
TRBV5-1 | CASSRTGTSGFQFF
TRBV7-6 | CASSLGTSGSYEQYF
TRBV5-4 | CASSLGDRGADTQYF
TRBV15 | CATSRTAPQPQHF
TRBV4-1 | CASSIRLAGGLDTQYF
TRBV7-2 | CASSLWGLAAGNEQFF
TRBV6-4 | CASSPQWGGSETQYF
TRBV5-4 | CASSPEGGSPSNEKLFF
TRBV7-2 | CASSPSRGSYEQYF
TRBV4-2 | CASSIGLPNEQFF
TRBV19 | CASTPPGGLSGYTF
TRBV7-6 | CASSPRGQPVKTQYF
TRBV5-4 | CASSLGGLAGGHTQYF
TRBV10-3 | CAISDRGAWGEQYF
TRBV10-3 | CAISEVLVSAGELFF
TRBV5-7 | CASSFPDRGRAYEQYF
TRBV4-2 | CASSRQLAGAYEQYF
TRBV19 | CASSIAPQGGETQYF
TRBV11-2 | CASSLGTASSYEQYF
TRBV14 | CASSQPTGTGNTIYF
TRBV11-2 | CASSPRSGRGVRNEQFF
TRBV7-2 | CASSPSPGHPYGYTF
TRBV4-1 | CASSQDAGAGNTIYF
TRBV7-9 | CASSSPGGNTEAFF
TRBV9 | CASSPGGRAYEQYF
TRBV2 | CASSHHRLAGDTDTQYF
TRBV6-2/TRBV6-3 | CASSYFNQPSSYEQYF
TRBV3-1/TRBV3-2 | CASSQGGPGGSSYEQYF
TRBV5-4 | CASSSGGNNQPQHF
TRBV29-1 | CSAGTGDQPQHF
TRBV5-1 | CASSLGRNTEAFF
TRBV18 | CASSPGTDYEQYF
TRBV30 | CAWRTLGVYEQYF
TRBV6-5 | CASRSGLASDTQYF
TRBV2 | CASRAQGASYEQYF
TRBV11-3 | CASSQRQGLTDTQYF
TRBV4-2 | CASSPQDGSTDTQYF
TRBV2 | CASSATGDAEAFF
TRBV28 | CASSPWGGSYGYTF
TRBV28 | CASSFPGGYGYTF
TRBV9 | CASSYVPETQYF
TRBV7-8 | CASSFGPGAGTEAFF
TRBV7-9 | CASSLVAGNYGYTF
TRBV28 | CASTSGRYEQYF
TRBV3-1/TRBV3-2 | CASSPDLGPGGMFF
TRBV6-6 | CASSYVGTGMNTEAFF
TRBV20-1 | CSARGPRVNF
TRBV7-3 | CASSRGQPRTDTQYF